The clone carrying this T cell receptor (beta chain) has only a few counts. As for time point: after dendritic cell vaccination, including at tumor progression/relapse. Only patients with spare fresh-frozen tumor and over two years of follow-up were included. These data are taken from a study of glioma-infiltrating T cells after dendritic cell vaccination. Study in general: Autologous tumor lysate was loaded overnight onto monocyte-derived dendritic cells grown seven days with IL-4 and GM-CSF.

The length of the CDR3 is 18 residues. The ends lost 6 bases at V and 1 base at J; junction bases unmatched: 12. The primer mix had 60 V beta and 13 J beta primers. Only in-frame clones appear in the TCRdb table, and some are missing; sequencing was by immunoSEQ multiplex PCR. The data contain roughly 85,000 clones, approximately 81% of them singletons. The sequence was obtained from a human donor with glioblastoma. Sequencing was performed on blood, taken after dendritic cell vaccination. The chain carries TRBV23-1 and TRBJ1-1; 12 nucleotides match TRBD1. TRBV23-1 is identified as an open reading frame with a role that is uncertain. In DNA form, the CDR3 reads TGCGCCAGCAGGCACACCCACCGGGACAGGGGGCAGAACACTGAAGCTTTCTTT. This translates into CASRHTHRDRGQNTEAFF.